This TCR beta chain came from a study of blood T cell repertoires in COVID-19. Study-wide background: The United States, Italy and Spain supplied acute and convalescent COVID-19 samples. PBMCs, B-cell-depleted T cells, or T cells provided the cDNA or gDNA that made up the material.

Authors' methods: From reference gene primer amplification, estimates of nucleated cell counts were derived. Profiling relied on immunoSEQ multiplex PCR, and the TCRdb table lists in-frame clones only, not all of them. V, J and clone size are taken as reported in that table, and D and trimming were inferred from the DNA itself. The top ten hold around 13% of the sample, which has under 150,000 clones, around 80% seen once. The CDR3 covers 16 residues. Trimming shortened V by 5 bases and J by 1 base, and 15 bases separated the two germline ends. The germline V gene has CDR1 LGHNA and CDR2 YNFKEQ. The V gene is TRBV4-2, the J gene TRBJ1-5; D might be TRBD1 (5 bases). The sequence was obtained from an elderly man with acute or convalescent COVID-19. Specimen: peripheral blood. The CDR3 reads CASSMVMGQSNQPQHF. The CDR3 DNA follows: TGTGCCAGCAGCATGGTGATGGGGCAGAGCAATCAGCCCCAGCATTTT.